These 21 T cell receptor beta chains were all obtained from the same sample, sequenced in a study of T cells in Graves' hyperthyroidism and ophthalmopathy. Researchers took RNA transcripts and amplified the TCR beta CDR3 regions from them. HTBI primers drove first-round RT-PCR of the TCR CDR3. MiXCR was run by TCRdb on the multiplex PCR reads, yielding one entry per CDR3 protein. The table has hundreds of thousands of distinct CDR3 sequences, about 15% seen once. Sequencing was carried out using blood. These receptors were taken from a middle-aged woman with Graves' ophthalmopathy.

The V call is TRBV6-5, the J call TRBJ2-7; TRBD2 agrees at 9 bases. V lost 2 bases, J lost 3 bases, and 11 bases stayed unmatched. Germline V lookup: CDR1 MNHEY, CDR2 SVGAGI. This CDR3 spans 17 amino acids. CDR3 residues: CASSYGPWASGVYEQYF. Here the CDR3 DNA reads TGTGCCAGCAGTTACGGACCTTGGGCTAGCGGGGTCTACGAGCAGTACTTC.

This chain uses TRBV12-3 or TRBV12-4 with TRBJ2-2; D remains ambiguous. V lost 3 bases, J lost 3 bases, and 11 bases lay in between. The CDR3 is made up of 15 amino acids. The CDR3 nucleotides read TGTGCCAGCAGTTTCCTGGACCGAGACACCGGGGAGCTGTTTTTT. Protein: CASSFLDRDTGELFF.

This clonotype was counted many times. The chain recombines TRBV12-3 or TRBV12-4 with TRBJ2-5; D might be TRBD1 (7 bases). The CDR3 sequence is 14 residues long. The germline V and J ends were trimmed by 5 bases and 5 bases, with 15 bases remaining between them. The CDR3 region is CASSDRAGGETQYF. CDR3 DNA: TGTGCCAGCAGTGACAGGGCAGGGGGGGAGACCCAGTACTTC.

This clonotype was seen ten or more times. Here the CDR3 DNA reads TGTGCCAGCAGCTCCCTCTTAAGTGGCAGCCTCTACGAGCAGTACTTC. It yields the protein CASSSLLSGSLYEQYF. V usage is TRBV7-6 and J usage is TRBJ2-7; no clear D gene. This CDR3 comprises 16 residues. Trimming stripped 4 bases from V and 3 bases from J, with 19 bases between. Germline values: CDR1 SGHVS, CDR2 FNYEAQ. Full variable domain (missing parts from reference TRBV7-6 and TRBJ2-7): GAGVSQSPRYKVTKRGQDVALRCDPISGHVSLYWYRQALGQGPEFLTYFNYEAQQDKSGLPNDRFSAERPEGSISTLTIQRTEQRDSAMYRCASSSLLSGSLYEQYFGPGTRLTVT.

This clonotype was counted at least ten times. J is TRBJ2-7 and V is TRBV20-1; 8 bases match TRBD1. The germline V gene encodes CDR1 DFQATT and CDR2 SNEGSKA (reference sequence). The CDR3 extends over 17 amino acids. V shed 3 bases, J shed 3 bases, and the junction held 16 bases outside the gene matches. CDR3 nucleotide sequence: TGCAGTGCTAGGGAGCCGGGACAGGTCATACGAGACTACGAGCAGTACTTC. It yields the protein CSAREPGQVIRDYEQYF.

The chain links TRBV5-1 to TRBJ2-5; the match to TRBD2 covers 10 bases. V dropped 4 bases and J dropped 2; count of bases not matched to a gene: 8. Germline-derived CDR1 and CDR2 are SGHRS and YFSETQ. The CDR3 covers 16 residues. The CDR3 loop reads CASSTLGLAEQETQYF. The CDR3 DNA reads as TGCGCCAGCAGCACTCTTGGACTAGCGGAGCAAGAGACCCAGTACTTC.

This clonotype was counted ten times or more. The V call is TRBV7-3, the J call TRBJ2-7; D is possibly TRBD2 (6 bases). The V end was cut by 4 bases, the J end by 6 bases, with 13 bases between. Germline lookup yields CDR1 SGHTA and CDR2 FQGTGA. This CDR3 has 13 residues. CDR3 nucleotides: TGTGCCAGCAGCTCCTCCGGGGGTGGCGAGCAGTACTTC. Amino acid sequence: CASSSSGGGEQYF.

The V call is TRBV4-1, the J call TRBJ2-5; D is unresolved. From germline, CDR1 is MGHRA and CDR2 YSYEKL. Trimming left V 2 bases short and J 2 bases short, with 12 bases between. The CDR3 extends over 15 amino acids. CDR3 residues: CASSQTAATQETQYF. In DNA, the CDR3 is TGCGCCAGCAGCCAAACCGCGGCGACACAAGAGACCCAGTACTTC.

The sample holds many counts of this clonotype. J is TRBJ1-2 and V is TRBV19, with no clear D. CDR3 length equals 13 residues. CDR1 is LNHDA and CDR2 is SQIVND in the germline V gene (reference sequence). V lost 5 bases and J lost 7, with 14 bases in between. CDR3 bases: TGTGCCAGTAGTTTCCACGATCAATTTGGCTACACCTTC. Translated: CASSFHDQFGYTF.

The chain is built from TRBV7-2 and TRBJ2-7, with 8 bases that match TRBD2. The J segment lost 7 bases and the V segment lost 5 bases, leaving 13 bases of the junction unmatched. CDR1 and CDR2 from the germline V gene are SGHTA and FQGNSA. The CDR3 totals 15 residues. The CDR3 bases are TGTGCCAGCAGCCGGAGACTAGCGACCGGGGGTGAGCAGTACTTC. Encoded protein: CASSRRLATGGEQYF.

There are a few counts of this clonotype. This rearrangement joins TRBV18 to TRBJ1-2, with 9 bases lining up with TRBD1. The V and J ends lost 3 bases and 10 bases, in that order; junction bases with no gene match: 12. The CDR3 consists of 15 residues. The germline V gene encodes CDR1 KGHSH and CDR2 LQKENI. The CDR3 protein is CASSPAEGQGIPYTF. The DNA of the CDR3 is TGTGCCAGCTCACCGGCCGAAGGACAGGGGATCCCCTACACCTTC. Together with reference TRBV18 and TRBJ1-2, the CDR3 gives the full variable domain: NAGVMQNPRHLVRRRGQEARLRCSPMKGHSHVYWYRQLPEEGLKFMVYLQKENIIDESGMPKERFSAEFPKEGPSILRIQQVVRGDSAAYFCASSPAEGQGIPYTFGSGTRLTVV.

This clonotype showed up many times. This chain links TRBV4-2 with TRBJ2-7; maybe TRBD2 (5 bases). CDR3 length: 16 residues. The V end was cut by 0 bases, the J end by 3 bases, with 15 bases between. Per the germline V gene, CDR1 is LGHNA and CDR2 is YNFKEQ. The CDR3 is CASSQDAASPSYEQYF. The CDR3, as DNA: TGTGCCAGCAGCCAAGATGCGGCTAGCCCTAGCTACGAGCAGTACTTC.

By its share, this clonotype is medium-sized. V and J are TRBV6-1 and TRBJ2-7; a possible D gene is TRBD1 (6 bases). The CDR3 contains 13 residues. V lost 3 bases, J lost 2 bases, and 8 bases lay in between. Germline V gene sequence: CDR1 MNHNS, CDR2 SASEGT. The CDR3 is CASSDGQPYEQYF. CDR3 coding DNA: TGTGCCAGCAGTGATGGACAGCCCTACGAGCAGTACTTC.

The chain links TRBV6-2 or TRBV6-3 to TRBJ2-5; TRBD2 might be the D (6 bases). V shed 5 bases and J shed 4 bases, with 14 bases lying between them. The V gene's germline CDR1 is MNHEY and CDR2 SVGEGT. This CDR3 region has 14 residues. The CDR3, as DNA: TGTGCCAGCAGTCGGGGGAGAGGGCGAGAGACCCAGTACTTC. This codes for CASSRGRGRETQYF.

This clonotype was found many times. The V and J genes are TRBV28 and TRBJ1-2; TRBD1 is a possible D gene (6 bases). The germline CDR1 and CDR2 sequences are MDHEN and SYDVKM. CDR3 length: 12 residues. V shed 7 bases and J shed 4 bases, with 10 bases lying between them. In DNA form, the CDR3 reads TGTGCCAGCACCCCGGACAGCTATGGCTACACCTTC. Its translation: CASTPDSYGYTF.

In its sample, this clonotype was seen many times. The chain recombines TRBV28 with TRBJ2-2; D may be TRBD1 (6 bases). V shed 8 bases and J shed 2 bases, with 9 bases lying between them. The germline V gene encodes CDR1 MDHEN and CDR2 SYDVKM. The CDR3 covers 13 residues. The CDR3 bases are TGTGCCAGCGCGGACAGAAACACCGGGGAGCTGTTTTTT. This sequence encodes CASADRNTGELFF.

The CDR3 DNA follows: TGTGCCTCGAAAGGAGGGGACAGGGGGTCCTACGAGCAGTACTTC. It is translated as CASKGGDRGSYEQYF. The chain employs TRBV30 and TRBJ2-7; the match to TRBD1 covers 11 bases. The CDR3 sequence is 15 residues long. Germline CDR1 GTSNPN, CDR2 SVGIG (reference sequence). The V segment lost 7 bases and the J segment 1 base; nucleotides outside the gene matches: 9.

This clonotype was counted ten times or more. The chain employs TRBV7-8 and TRBJ2-5, with 9 positions matching TRBD2. This CDR3 has 16 amino acids. The junction had 5 bases not matched to a gene; V was cut back by 2 bases and J by 1 base. Germline V CDR1 and CDR2: SGHVS, FQNEAQ. The DNA of the CDR3 is TGTGCCAGCAGCTTATCTGGCGGGAGGGCCCAAGAGACCCAGTACTTC. The encoded protein is CASSLSGGRAQETQYF.

This clonotype was detected many times. The gene calls are TRBV19 and TRBJ2-7, with D maybe TRBD1 (5 bases). This CDR3 is built from 13 residues. Germline CDR1 LNHDA, CDR2 SQIVND (reference sequence). Trimming shortened V by 3 bases and J by 0 bases, and 6 bases separated the two germline ends. The CDR3 region is CASSIQGSYEQYF. The CDR3 region has the DNA TGTGCCAGTAGTATCCAGGGCTCCTACGAGCAGTACTTC.

The table lists this clonotype with many counts. This rearrangement joins TRBV9 to TRBJ2-7; no clear D. CDR1 is SGDLS and CDR2 is YYNGEE in the germline V gene. The CDR3 covers 16 residues. With 1 base removed from V and 0 bases from J, the gap between germline ends came to 14 bases. The CDR3 bases are TGTGCCAGCAGCGTAAGAGACGGGTATTCCTCCTACGAGCAGTACTTC. The encoded protein is CASSVRDGYSSYEQYF.

This clonotype was picked up many times. CDR3 DNA sequence: TGTGCCAGCAGTGAGGGGACAGGGGGGAGCAATCAGCCCCAGCATTTT. This sequence encodes CASSEGTGGSNQPQHF. The gene calls are TRBV6-1 and TRBJ1-5; 11 bases align to TRBD1. With V trimmed by 3 bases and J by 1 base, 2 bases remained unmatched. The CDR3 is made up of 16 amino acids. From germline, CDR1 is MNHNS and CDR2 SASEGT.